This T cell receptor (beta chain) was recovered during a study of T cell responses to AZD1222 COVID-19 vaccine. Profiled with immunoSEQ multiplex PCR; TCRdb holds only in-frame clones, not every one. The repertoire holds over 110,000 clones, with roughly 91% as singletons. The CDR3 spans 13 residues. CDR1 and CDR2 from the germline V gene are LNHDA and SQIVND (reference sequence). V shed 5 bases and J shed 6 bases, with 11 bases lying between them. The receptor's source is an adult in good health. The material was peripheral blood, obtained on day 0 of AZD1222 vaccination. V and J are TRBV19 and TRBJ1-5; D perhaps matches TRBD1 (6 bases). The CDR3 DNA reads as TGTGCCAGTAGTCAGACAGGAACTCAGCCCCAGCATTTT. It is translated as CASSQTGTQPQHF.